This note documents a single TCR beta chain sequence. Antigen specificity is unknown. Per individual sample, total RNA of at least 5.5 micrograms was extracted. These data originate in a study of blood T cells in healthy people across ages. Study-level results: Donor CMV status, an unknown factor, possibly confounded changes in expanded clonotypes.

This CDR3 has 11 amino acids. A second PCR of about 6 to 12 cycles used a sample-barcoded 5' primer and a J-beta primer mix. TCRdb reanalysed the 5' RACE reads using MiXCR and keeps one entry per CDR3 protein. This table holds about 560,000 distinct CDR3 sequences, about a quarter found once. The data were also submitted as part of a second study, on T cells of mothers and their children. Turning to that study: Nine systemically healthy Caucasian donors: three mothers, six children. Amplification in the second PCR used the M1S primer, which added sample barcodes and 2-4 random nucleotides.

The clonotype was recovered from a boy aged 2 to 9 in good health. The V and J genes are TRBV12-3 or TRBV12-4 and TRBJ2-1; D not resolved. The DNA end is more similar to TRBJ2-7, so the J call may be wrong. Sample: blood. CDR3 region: CASSLEREQYF. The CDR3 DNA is TGTGCCAGCAGTTTAGAGAGGGAGCAGTACTTC.